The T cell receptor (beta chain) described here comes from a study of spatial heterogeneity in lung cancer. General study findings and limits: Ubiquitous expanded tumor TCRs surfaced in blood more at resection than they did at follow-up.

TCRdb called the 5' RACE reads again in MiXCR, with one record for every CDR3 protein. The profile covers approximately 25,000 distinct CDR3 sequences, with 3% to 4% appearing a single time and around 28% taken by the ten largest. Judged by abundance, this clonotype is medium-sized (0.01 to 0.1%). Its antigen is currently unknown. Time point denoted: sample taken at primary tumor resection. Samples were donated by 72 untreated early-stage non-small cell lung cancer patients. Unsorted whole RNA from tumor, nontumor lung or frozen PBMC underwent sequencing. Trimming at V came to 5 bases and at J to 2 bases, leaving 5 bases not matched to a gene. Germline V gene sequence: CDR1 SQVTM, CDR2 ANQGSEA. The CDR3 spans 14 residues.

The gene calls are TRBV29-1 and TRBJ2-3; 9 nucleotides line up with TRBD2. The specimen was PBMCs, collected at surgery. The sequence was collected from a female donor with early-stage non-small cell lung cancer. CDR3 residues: CSVLSGSFTDTQYF. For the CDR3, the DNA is TGCAGCGTTCTTAGCGGGAGTTTCACAGATACGCAGTATTTT.